Described below is a single T cell receptor beta chain sequence and its context. Its specificity is unknown. The assay ran at deep level. Clones were read by immunoSEQ multiplex PCR, and TCRdb kept only the in-frame ones, dropping some. The sample records under 2,000,000 clones, less than 95% being singletons. The data originate from a study of shared clonotypes between healthy human individuals. The ends were cut back, 0 bases at V and 2 bases at J, with 12 bases in the middle. Germline values: CDR1 SGHDT, CDR2 YYEEEE. The CDR3 totals 15 residues. Overall study findings and caveats: Despite large depth, rarefaction showed incomplete sorted-subset sequencing. A few donors had roughly 5% of their naive CD4 clonotypes in common.

Only CD45RO-negative cells positively selected for CCR7 counted as naive CD8 cells, so terminally differentiated effector memory CD45RA+ cells were excluded. Material for sequencing was naive CD8+ T cells sorted from blood. The genes are TRBV5-6 and TRBJ2-7; D may be TRBD2 (7 bases). This TCR derives from a man in his late teens or twenties in good health. CDR3 residues: CASSLARGRAYEQYF. CDR3 sequence (DNA): TGTGCCAGCAGCTTGGCGCGGGGGCGAGCCTACGAGCAGTACTTC.